This entry lists 23 T cell receptor beta chains sequenced from one sample in a study of blood T cell repertoires in COVID-19. TCRdb's copy holds only in-frame clones and misses some; the assay was immunoSEQ multiplex PCR. The table includes 85,000 to 110,000 clones, roughly 87% detected once. Sequenced: peripheral blood. All receptors derive from a man aged 45-65 years in a cohort sampled during active COVID-19.

The rearrangement links TRBV5-1 to TRBJ2-1; TRBD1 agrees at 9 bases. The CDR3 has 16 residues. The V gene end was trimmed by 3 bases and the J gene end by 10 bases; junction bases not matched to a gene: 14. CDR1 is SGHRS and CDR2 is YFSETQ in the germline V gene. The CDR3 is CASSWGDRAPMVEQFF. The CDR3, as DNA: TGCGCCAGCAGCTGGGGGGACAGGGCCCCAATGGTGGAGCAGTTCTTC.

This chain connects TRBV19 to TRBJ1-6; TRBD1 is a possible D gene (6 bases). V lost 3 bases and J lost 9, with 15 bases in between. The CDR3 sequence is 15 residues long. Germline values: CDR1 LNHDA, CDR2 SQIVND (reference sequence). CDR3 sequence (DNA): TGTGCCAGTAGTATGGCAGGGGCTAGTGTTTCACCCCTCCACTTT. Translating gives CASSMAGASVSPLHF.

This chain joins TRBV19 and TRBJ1-5; perhaps TRBD1 as D (6 bases). Trimming took off 6 bases at V and 5 bases at J, with 11 bases between the two ends. CDR3 length: 13 residues. The germline V gene encodes CDR1 LNHDA and CDR2 SQIVND (reference sequence). Here the CDR3 reads CASRTGIYQPQHF. CDR3 DNA: TGTGCCAGTAGAACAGGGATTTATCAGCCCCAGCATTTT.

The CDR3 nucleotides read TGTGCCAGAGTTGGAGGTCCACCATACTACGAGCAGTACGTC. It specifies CARVGGPPYYEQYV. The V gene is TRBV6-5, the J gene TRBJ2-7; D may be TRBD2 (5 bases). V dropped 9 bases and J dropped 3 bases, with 18 bases sitting between them. The length of the CDR3 is 14 residues. CDR1 and CDR2 (germline): MNHEY, SVGAGI.

This rearrangement joins TRBV19 to TRBJ2-4; 7 bases are shared with TRBD1. Germline V gene lookup returns CDR1 LNHDA and CDR2 SQIVND (reference sequence). Trimming cost V 4 bases and J 0 bases; bases outside gene matches: 6. The CDR3 runs 16 residues. DNA of the CDR3: TGTGCCAGTAGTAGAGACAGGGAACTAGCCAAAAACATTCAGTACTTC. Amino acids: CASSRDRELAKNIQYF.

The CDR3 region has the DNA TGTGCCAGCAGCCCCACAGTTACCCCAGGTGGGGAGCAGTACTTC. Translating gives CASSPTVTPGGEQYF. The genes are TRBV7-8 and TRBJ2-7; unclear D gene. Germline V gives CDR1 SGHVS, CDR2 FQNEAQ. Trimming removed 5 bases from V and 7 bases from J, with 21 bases in between. CDR3 length equals 15 residues. Full variable domain (outside the CDR3, taken from reference TRBV7-8 and TRBJ2-7): GAGVSQSPRYKVAKRGQDVALRCDPISGHVSLFWYQQALGQGPEFLTYFQNEAQLDKSGLPSDRFFAERPEGSVSTLKIQRTQQEDSAVYLCASSPTVTPGGEQYFGPGTRLTVT.

The rearrangement uses TRBV7-2 and TRBJ2-5; the match to TRBD2 covers 9 bases. This CDR3 spans 15 amino acids. The germline gives CDR1 SGHTA, CDR2 FQGNSA. The junction had 11 bases not matched to a gene; V was cut back by 3 bases and J by 9 bases. The CDR3 loop reads CASSLGGLARQAQYF. CDR3 DNA sequence: TGTGCCAGCAGCTTGGGGGGACTAGCCCGGCAAGCCCAGTACTTC.

Points on this clone: One junction end disagrees with the germline gene, perhaps due to a read error. The V gene is TRBV12-3 or TRBV12-4, the J gene TRBJ1-2; 7 nucleotides match TRBD1. CDR3 length: 12 residues. This CDR3 is CASSPFGTAQHF. In DNA, the CDR3 is TGTGCCAGCAGTCCCTTCGGGACAGCTCAACATTTC.

In this sample, this clone turned up once. The chain links TRBV11-3 to TRBJ1-1, with D maybe TRBD1 (5 bases). V shed 9 bases and J shed 7 bases, with 12 bases lying between them. Per the germline V gene, CDR1 is SGHNT and CDR2 is YENEEA. The CDR3 consists of 11 residues. The CDR3 reads CASRRGNEAFF. DNA for the CDR3: TGTGCCAGTAGACGGGGGAATGAAGCTTTCTTT. The full variable domain, with the rest looked up from reference TRBV11-3 and TRBJ1-1, is EAGVVQSPRYKIIEKKQPVAFWCNPISGHNTLYWYLQNLGQGPELLIRYENEEAVDDSQLPKDRFSAERLKGVDSTLKIQPAELGDSAVYLCASRRGNEAFFGQGTRLTVV.

The CDR3 is CASSAHTGQGTEAFF. The DNA of the CDR3 is TGTGCCAGCAGCGCACACACAGGGCAGGGCACTGAAGCTTTCTTT. The chain joins TRBV6-2 or TRBV6-3 to TRBJ1-1, with TRBD1 as a possible D gene (6 bases). Between the trimmed V and J ends, which lost 6 bases and 4 bases, there was a span of 18 bases. The CDR3 contains 15 residues. Germline V gives CDR1 MNHEY, CDR2 SVGEGT.

CDR3 region: CASRFTGQETQYF. The DNA for the CDR3 is TGTGCCAGCAGGTTTACAGGGCAAGAGACCCAGTACTTC. This chain uses TRBV6-5 with TRBJ2-5; weak D call: TRBD1 (6 bases). V was shortened by 6 bases and J by 2 bases, with 10 bases between the two germline ends. Germline CDR1 MNHEY, CDR2 SVGAGI. This CDR3 comprises 13 residues.

This chain connects TRBV5-1 to TRBJ1-3; possibly TRBD1 for D (6 bases). The V gene lost 4 bases and the J gene lost 2 bases, with 16 bases spanning the gap. Germline V lookup: CDR1 SGHRS, CDR2 YFSETQ. The CDR3 spans 16 residues. The CDR3, as DNA: TGCGCCAGCAGCCTCCGTTCCAGGGGCCCTGGAAACACCATATATTTT. Amino acids: CASSLRSRGPGNTIYF.

As to this clone: Germline and junction disagree at one end, which may indicate a read error. The chain recombines TRBV7-7 with TRBJ2-5, with TRBD2 matching over 7 bases. The germline CDR1 and CDR2 sequences are SSHAT and FNYEAQ (reference sequence). The CDR3 has 14 amino acids. Here the CDR3 reads CASSLGLAEETQYF. In DNA form, the CDR3 reads TGTGCTAGCAGCTTAGGCCTAGCGGAAGAGACCCAGTACTTC.

V and J are TRBV5-4 and TRBJ1-6; the D gene is possibly TRBD1 (5 bases). There are 15 residues in the CDR3. The V gene lost 2 bases and the J gene lost 7 bases, with 13 bases spanning the gap. CDR1 is SGHNT, CDR2 YYREEE, per germline (reference sequence). Here the CDR3 DNA reads TGTGCCAGCAGCTTACAAGGGGCACTAAATTCACCCCTCCACTTT. It encodes CASSLQGALNSPLHF.

The chain joins TRBV20-1 to TRBJ1-1, with D uncertain. The CDR3 spans 10 residues. Germline V gives CDR1 DFQATT, CDR2 SNEGSKA (reference sequence). Trimming removed 7 bases from V and 7 bases from J, with 10 bases in between. The CDR3 spells CSGVLLEAFF. As DNA, the CDR3 is TGCAGTGGAGTGCTTCTTGAAGCTTTCTTT.

The sample holds a few counts of this clone. The CDR3 protein is CASSALRGTEAFF. Written as DNA, the CDR3 is TGTGCCAGCAGCGCTCTCAGGGGAACTGAAGCTTTCTTT. The chain employs TRBV7-8 and TRBJ1-1, with a weak D call TRBD1 (6 bases). Per the germline V gene, CDR1 is SGHVS and CDR2 is FQNEAQ. The CDR3 covers 13 residues. Trimming removed 5 bases at V and 5 bases at J, with 12 bases between.

This clone occurred a few times. The rearrangement links TRBV19 to TRBJ2-3, with 10 positions matching TRBD1. CDR1 LNHDA and CDR2 SQIVND come from the germline V gene (reference sequence). This CDR3 spans 17 amino acids. Trimming cost V 4 bases and J 1 base; bases outside gene matches: 8. CDR3 in DNA: TGTGCCAGTAGTACGGGACAGGGGAATACCCGCACAGATACGCAGTATTTT. Amino acid sequence: CASSTGQGNTRTDTQYF.

This rearrangement joins TRBV5-4 to TRBJ2-1; D unresolved. Germline V gene sequence: CDR1 SGHNT, CDR2 YYREEE (reference sequence). This CDR3 comprises 13 residues. The V end was cut by 0 bases, the J end by 8 bases, with 9 bases between. The CDR3 reads CASSLEVADEQFF. DNA of the CDR3: TGTGCCAGCAGCTTGGAGGTGGCGGATGAGCAGTTCTTC.

The rearrangement links TRBV9 to TRBJ1-1; no clear D. The V and J ends lost 3 bases and 4 bases respectively, with 16 bases between them. The CDR3 is 15 amino acids. Germline lookup yields CDR1 SGDLS and CDR2 YYNGEE. CDR3 loop: CASSESVAGSTEAFF. The CDR3 nucleotides are TGTGCCAGCAGCGAGAGCGTCGCGGGGTCCACTGAAGCTTTCTTT.

The chain carries TRBV6-2 or TRBV6-3 and TRBJ2-5; 12 bases fit TRBD2. CDR3 length equals 14 residues. The germline CDR1 and CDR2 sequences are MNHEY and SVGEGT. V lost 5 bases, J lost 4 bases, and 2 bases stayed unmatched. In DNA, the CDR3 is TGTGCCAGCAGTCTGACTAGCGGGGGAGAGACCCAGTACTTC. It specifies CASSLTSGGETQYF.

The chain has TRBV3-1 (or the pseudogene TRBV3-2) and TRBJ2-5; TRBD2 matches 8 bases. V lost 4 bases and J lost 3; bases outside the gene matches: 19. Germline V gene data show CDR1 as LGHDT and CDR2 as YNNKEL (reference sequence). This CDR3 is built from 19 residues. The CDR3 sequence: CASSPLGSGGTGAKETQYF. The CDR3 nucleotides read TGTGCCAGCAGCCCCCTAGGCAGCGGGGGTACGGGGGCCAAAGAGACCCAGTACTTC.

The V and J genes are TRBV4-2 and TRBJ2-1; D unresolved. The V gene lost 2 bases and the J gene lost 0 bases, with 8 bases spanning the gap. The CDR3 extends over 15 amino acids. The germline CDR1 and CDR2 sequences are LGHNA and YNFKEQ. The CDR3 region is CASSQLSGSYNEQFF. Here the CDR3 DNA reads TGTGCCAGCAGCCAACTGTCCGGCTCCTACAATGAGCAGTTCTTC.

This rearrangement joins TRBV5-6 to TRBJ2-5; 10 nucleotides agree with TRBD2. Germline-derived CDR1 and CDR2 are SGHDT and YYEEEE. V dropped 0 bases and J dropped 4; count of bases not matched to a gene: 9. The CDR3 length is 17 residues. The CDR3 is CASSLVVAGGYRETQYF. The CDR3, as DNA: TGTGCCAGCAGCTTGGTGGTAGCGGGGGGCTATCGAGAGACCCAGTACTTC.